This T cell receptor beta chain was captured by sequencing in a study of shared clonotypes between healthy human individuals. Study overall: Per-donor plates numbered three CD4 naive, three CD4 memory, two CD8 naive and one CD8 memory.

This CDR3 contains 12 residues. Germline V lookup: CDR1 ENHRY, CDR2 SYGVKD. The junction had 1 base not matched to a gene; V was cut back by 6 bases and J by 7 bases. Produced via immunoSEQ multiplex PCR; TCRdb's table is partial and in-frame only. Found here are 2 million to 2.5 million clones, around 95% of them singletons; the top ten hold around 0.13%. This TCR derives from a man younger than 30 in good health. The sample comprised naive CD4+ T cells sorted from blood. As to subset: CD45RA+ positively selected. The chain recombines TRBV10-3 with TRBJ2-1, with 9 positions matching TRBD1. Here the CDR3 reads CAIRDRGNEQFF. The DNA for the CDR3 is TGTGCCATCAGAGACAGGGGGAATGAGCAGTTCTTC.